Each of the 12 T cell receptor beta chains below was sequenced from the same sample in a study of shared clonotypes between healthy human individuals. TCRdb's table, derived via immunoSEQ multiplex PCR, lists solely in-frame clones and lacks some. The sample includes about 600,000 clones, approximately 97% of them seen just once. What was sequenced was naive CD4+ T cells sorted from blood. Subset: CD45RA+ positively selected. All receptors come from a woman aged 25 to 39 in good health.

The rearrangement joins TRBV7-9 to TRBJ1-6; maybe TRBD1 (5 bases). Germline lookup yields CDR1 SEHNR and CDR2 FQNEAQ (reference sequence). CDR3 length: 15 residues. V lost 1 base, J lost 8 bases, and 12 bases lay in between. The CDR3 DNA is TGTGCCAGCAGCTTAGAACGGCAGGGAGATTCACCCCTCCACTTT. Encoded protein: CASSLERQGDSPLHF.

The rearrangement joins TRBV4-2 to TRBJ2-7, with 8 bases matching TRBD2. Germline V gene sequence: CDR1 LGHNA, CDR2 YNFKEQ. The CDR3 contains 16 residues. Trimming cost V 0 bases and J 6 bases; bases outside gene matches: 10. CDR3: CASSQDSAGARSEQYF. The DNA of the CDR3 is TGTGCCAGCAGCCAAGATTCAGCGGGAGCCCGCTCCGAGCAGTACTTC.

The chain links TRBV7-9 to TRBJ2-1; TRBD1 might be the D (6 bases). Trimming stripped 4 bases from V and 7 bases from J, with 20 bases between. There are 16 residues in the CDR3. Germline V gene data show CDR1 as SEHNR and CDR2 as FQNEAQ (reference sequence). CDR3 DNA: TGTGCCAGCAGCTCATCGGGACAAGGGTTGGGAAATGAGCAGTTCTTC. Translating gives CASSSSGQGLGNEQFF.

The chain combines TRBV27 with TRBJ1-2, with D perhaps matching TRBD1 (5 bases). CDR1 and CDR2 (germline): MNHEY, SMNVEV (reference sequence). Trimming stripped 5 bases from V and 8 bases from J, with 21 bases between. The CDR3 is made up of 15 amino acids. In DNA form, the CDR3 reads TGTGCCAGCAGTCAAGGGACCTACAACGGTGGGGGCTACACCTTC. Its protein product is CASSQGTYNGGGYTF.

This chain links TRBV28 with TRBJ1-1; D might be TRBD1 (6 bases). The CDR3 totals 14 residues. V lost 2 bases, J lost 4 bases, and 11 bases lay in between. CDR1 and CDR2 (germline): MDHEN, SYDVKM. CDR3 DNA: TGTGCCAGCAGTTTAGGGGGGCGAGGCACTGAAGCTTTCTTT. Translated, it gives CASSLGGRGTEAFF.

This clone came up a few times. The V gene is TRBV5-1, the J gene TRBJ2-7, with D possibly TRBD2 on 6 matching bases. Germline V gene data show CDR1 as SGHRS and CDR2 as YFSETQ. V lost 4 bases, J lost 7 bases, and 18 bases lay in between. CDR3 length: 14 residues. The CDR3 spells CASSLWDSRGEQYF. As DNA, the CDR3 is TGCGCCAGCAGCCTGTGGGACTCCCGGGGGGAGCAGTACTTC.

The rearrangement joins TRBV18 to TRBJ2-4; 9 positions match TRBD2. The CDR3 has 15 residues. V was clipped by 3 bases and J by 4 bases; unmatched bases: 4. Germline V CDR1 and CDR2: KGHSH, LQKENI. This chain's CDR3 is CASSPSGGGKNIQYF. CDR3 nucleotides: TGTGCCAGCTCACCTAGCGGGGGTGGGAAAAACATTCAGTACTTC.

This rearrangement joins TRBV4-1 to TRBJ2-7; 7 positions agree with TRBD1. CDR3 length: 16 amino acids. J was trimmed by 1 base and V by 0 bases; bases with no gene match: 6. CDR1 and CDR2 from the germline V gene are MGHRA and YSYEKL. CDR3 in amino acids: CASSQDNGQESYEQYF. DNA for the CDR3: TGCGCCAGCAGCCAAGATAACGGACAGGAGTCCTACGAGCAGTACTTC.

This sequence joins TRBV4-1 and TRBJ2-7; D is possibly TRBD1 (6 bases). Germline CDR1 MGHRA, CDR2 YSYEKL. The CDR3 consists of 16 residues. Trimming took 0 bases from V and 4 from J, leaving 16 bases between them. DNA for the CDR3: TGCGCCAGCAGCCAAGATCAGAGCAGGGGCTCGTACGAGCAGTACTTC. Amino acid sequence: CASSQDQSRGSYEQYF.

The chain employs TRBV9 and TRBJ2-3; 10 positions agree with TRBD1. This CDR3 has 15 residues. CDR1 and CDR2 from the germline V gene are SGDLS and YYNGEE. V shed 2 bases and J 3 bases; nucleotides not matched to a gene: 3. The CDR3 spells CASSVGTGVTDTQYF. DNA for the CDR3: TGTGCCAGCAGCGTCGGGACAGGGGTTACAGATACGCAGTATTTT.

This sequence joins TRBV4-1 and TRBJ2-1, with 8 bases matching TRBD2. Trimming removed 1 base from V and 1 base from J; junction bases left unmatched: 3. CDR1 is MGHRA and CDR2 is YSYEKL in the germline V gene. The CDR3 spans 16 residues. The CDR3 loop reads CASSQGLAGSYNEQFF. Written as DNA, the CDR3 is TGCGCCAGCAGCCAAGGCCTAGCGGGTTCCTACAATGAGCAGTTCTTC.

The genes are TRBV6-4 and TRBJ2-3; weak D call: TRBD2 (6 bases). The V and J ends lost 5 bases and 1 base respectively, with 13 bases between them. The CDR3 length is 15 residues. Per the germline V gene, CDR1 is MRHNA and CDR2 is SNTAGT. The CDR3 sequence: CASSPAGSGTDTQYF. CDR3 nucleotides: TGTGCCAGCAGTCCCGCGGGGTCGGGCACAGATACGCAGTATTTT.